A selection of T cell receptor beta chains follows, all from one sample in a study of blood T cell repertoires in COVID-19. Profiled with immunoSEQ multiplex PCR; TCRdb holds only in-frame clones, not every one. The sample contains roughly 63,000 clones, 78% of which appear only once. Sequencing used peripheral blood. The receptor set was obtained from a man of 80 years or more with acute or convalescent COVID-19. CDR3s include the opening cysteine and the closing phenylalanine or tryptophan. A D gene is named only where the DNA matches it firmly. Clone sizes are given selectively: once, few, many, or a class where the clone is expanded.

j_call cdr3_length d_call v_call clone_size cdr3_aa cdr3_nt
TRBJ2-2 12 . TRBV6-5 . CASSRNTGELFF TGTGCCAGCAGCCGGAACACCGGGGAGCTGTTTTTT
TRBJ1-6 14 . TRBV18 . CASSPGEYNSPLHF TGTGCCAGCTCACCAGGGGAGTATAATTCACCCCTCCACTTT
TRBJ2-1 14 TRBD2 TRBV29-1 . CSVLGLAGIYEQFF TGCAGCGTATTGGGACTAGCGGGAATATATGAGCAGTTCTTC
TRBJ1-4 12 . TRBV5-4 . CASSLSGEKLFF TGTGCCAGCAGCTTGAGCGGGGAAAAACTGTTTTTT
TRBJ1-2 15 TRBD1 TRBV6-1 . CASSEVGTGKYGYTF TGTGCCAGCAGTGAAGTAGGGACAGGGAAGTATGGCTACACCTTC
TRBJ1-1 13 TRBD1 TRBV5-8 . CASSAGQGKQAFF TGTGCCAGCAGCGCGGGACAGGGAAAGCAAGCTTTCTTT
TRBJ2-7 13 TRBD1 TRBV30 . CAVRDRVVHEQYF TGTGCCGTCCGAGACAGGGTGGTTCACGAGCAGTACTTC
TRBJ2-7 14 TRBD2 TRBV6-6 . CASRPIAGVYEQYF TGTGCCAGCAGACCAATAGCGGGGGTCTACGAGCAGTACTTC
TRBJ1-1 13 . TRBV28 . CATFRTSNTEAFF TGTGCCACCTTCCGGACATCTAACACTGAAGCTTTCTTT
TRBJ1-5 14 . TRBV9 . CASSAAAGNQPQHF TGTGCCAGCAGCGCAGCAGCCGGGAATCAGCCCCAGCATTTT
TRBJ1-4 17 . TRBV19 . CASSIGLTGTTNEKLFF TGTGCCAGTAGTATTGGCCTTACAGGGACCACTAATGAAAAACTGTTTTTT
TRBJ1-1 15 TRBD1 TRBV3-1/TRBV3-2 few CASSAQTGSIAEAFF TGTGCCAGCAGCGCCCAGACAGGGTCAATCGCTGAAGCTTTCTTT
TRBJ1-2 14 TRBD1 TRBV2 . CASSEETGGYGYTF TGTGCCAGCAGTGAAGAAACAGGGGGCTATGGCTACACCTTC
TRBJ2-7 14 . TRBV6-5 . CASSSQGGPTEQYF TGTGCCAGCAGTTCACAGGGGGGGCCCACCGAGCAGTACTTC
TRBJ1-6 14 . TRBV5-4 . CASSMGGEIGALHF TGTGCCAGCAGTATGGGCGGGGAGATTGGTGCCCTCCACTTT
TRBJ1-2 13 TRBD1 TRBV2 . CASSPARGKGYTF TGTGCCAGCAGTCCAGCCAGGGGGAAAGGCTACACCTTC
TRBJ1-3 13 TRBD1 TRBV6-5 once CAGGTGSGNTIYF TGTGCAGGGGGGACAGGGAGCGGAAACACCATATATTTT
TRBJ2-2 15 . TRBV5-1 once CASTRQGGGTGELFF TGCGCCAGCACCAGACAGGGAGGCGGAACCGGGGAGCTGTTTTTT
TRBJ2-3 16 . TRBV29-1 . CSVVFRGRRGTDTQYF TGCAGCGTTGTTTTTCGTGGGAGACGGGGCACAGATACGCAGTATTTT
TRBJ2-2 13 . TRBV25-1 . CASSGRGVVELFF TGTGCCAGCAGTGGCAGGGGGGTCGTTGAGCTGTTTTTT
TRBJ2-7 12 . TRBV6-5 . CASSSIRGEQYF TGTGCCAGCAGTAGTATCAGGGGCGAGCAGTACTTC
TRBJ1-1 15 . TRBV11-2 . CASSRLRGGDTEAFF TGTGCCAGCAGCCGTCTAAGGGGCGGGGACACTGAAGCTTTCTTT
TRBJ1-6 16 TRBD1 TRBV3-1/TRBV3-2 . CASRPGQSVNNSPLHF TGTGCCAGCAGACCGGGACAGTCAGTCAATAATTCACCCCTCCACTTT
TRBJ1-4 14 . TRBV9 . CASSPGHGGEKLFF TGTGCCAGCAGCCCGGGACACGGCGGGGAAAAACTGTTTTTT
TRBJ2-7 15 . TRBV7-8 few CASSPPGGLGDEQYF TGTGCCAGCAGTCCACCCGGGGGGCTAGGTGACGAGCAGTACTTC
TRBJ1-5 15 . TRBV6-5 . CASTLGTFGNQPQHF TGTGCCAGCACCCTAGGGACATTCGGAAATCAGCCCCAGCATTTT
TRBJ2-7 15 . TRBV5-8 . CASSLDSLLSYEQYF TGTGCCAGCAGCTTGGACAGTTTACTCTCCTACGAGCAGTACTTC
TRBJ2-6 16 TRBD1 TRBV2 . CASSGQGRGGANVLTF TGTGCCAGCAGTGGACAGGGCCGAGGGGGGGCCAACGTCCTGACTTTC
TRBJ2-5 14 . TRBV6-6 once CASSNRDFQETQYF TGTGCCAGCAGTAACCGGGACTTCCAAGAGACCCAGTACTTC
TRBJ1-5 16 TRBD1 TRBV5-1 few CASSPTTGAGNQPQHF TGCGCCAGCAGCCCGACGACAGGGGCCGGCAATCAGCCCCAGCATTTT
TRBJ1-2 13 . TRBV11-2 . CASSSTGRAGYTF TGTGCCAGCAGCTCAACAGGGCGGGCTGGCTACACCTTC
TRBJ2-5 16 TRBD2 TRBV7-2 . CASSLGVRGGRETQYF TGTGCCAGCAGCTTAGGGGTCCGGGGGGGCCGTGAGACCCAGTACTTC
TRBJ2-1 15 TRBD2 TRBV7-2 . CASSLGAGAYNEQFF TGTGCCAGCAGCTTAGGTGCGGGGGCCTACAATGAGCAGTTCTTC
TRBJ1-2 12 . TRBV12-3/TRBV12-4 . CASRGQHYGYTF TGTGCCAGCCGAGGACAACACTATGGCTACACCTTC
TRBJ2-2 13 . TRBV7-9 . CASRAQNTGELFF TGTGCCAGCAGGGCCCAGAACACCGGGGAGCTGTTTTTT
TRBJ1-2 15 . TRBV11-2 . CASSLGDWEFRGYTF TGTGCCAGCAGCTTAGGGGACTGGGAATTTAGGGGCTACACCTTC
TRBJ2-7 14 . TRBV9 few CASSVDPGLDEQYF TGTGCCAGCAGCGTAGATCCGGGATTGGACGAGCAGTACTTC
TRBJ2-3 19 TRBD2 TRBV5-4 . CASSFPPGLARLSTDTQYF TGTGCCAGCAGCTTCCCCCCGGGACTAGCGAGGCTCAGCACAGATACGCAGTATTTT
TRBJ2-1 17 TRBD1 TRBV3-1/TRBV3-2 . CASSQDRTGSSYNEQFF TGTGCCAGCAGCCAAGATCGGACAGGGAGCTCCTACAATGAGCAGTTCTTC
TRBJ1-1 16 . TRBV3-1/TRBV3-2 few CASSQGSGRGGTEAFF TGTGCCAGCAGCCAAGGGTCAGGCAGGGGCGGCACTGAAGCTTTCTTT
TRBJ1-1 15 . TRBV6-5 . CASRLPGTRNTEAFF TGTGCCAGCAGACTCCCCGGGACAAGAAACACTGAAGCTTTCTTT
TRBJ2-7 14 TRBD1 TRBV6-5 . CASSYSSGGYEQYF TGTGCCAGCAGTTACTCATCAGGGGGCTACGAGCAGTACTTC
TRBJ2-3 15 . TRBV5-1 . CASSLARVAGNTQYF TGCGCCAGCAGCTTGGCAAGGGTGGCGGGGAATACGCAGTATTTT
TRBJ2-2 15 TRBD2 TRBV3-1/TRBV3-2 . CASSQVLADTGELFF TGTGCCAGCAGCCAAGTCCTAGCGGACACCGGGGAGCTGTTTTTT
TRBJ2-5 15 TRBD1 TRBV3-1/TRBV3-2 . CASRPSQGAYETQYF TGTGCCAGCAGACCCTCACAGGGGGCGTATGAGACCCAGTACTTC
TRBJ2-7 15 TRBD1 TRBV11-2 . CASSSTGTGAYEQYF TGTGCCAGCAGCTCAACCGGGACAGGCGCCTACGAGCAGTACTTC
TRBJ1-5 13 . TRBV11-2 . CASQGSGNQPQHF TGTGCCAGCCAGGGGTCCGGCAATCAGCCCCAGCATTTT
TRBJ2-1 15 . TRBV28 once CASGLSRDTNNEQFF TGTGCCAGCGGATTGAGCCGGGACACTAACAATGAGCAGTTCTTC
TRBJ2-7 13 . TRBV6-5 . CASSHRQTYEQYF TGTGCCAGCAGCCATCGACAGACCTACGAGCAGTACTTC
TRBJ1-3 17 . TRBV24-1 . CATSDSTAGASGNTIYF TGTGCCACCAGTGATTCCACGGCGGGGGCATCTGGAAACACCATATATTTT
TRBJ2-3 16 TRBD1 TRBV24-1 . CATSARQGAPTDTQYF TGTGCCACCAGTGCTCGCCAGGGGGCTCCCACAGATACGCAGTATTTT
TRBJ2-2 15 . TRBV24-1 . CATSDFAGPTGELFF TGTGCCACCAGTGATTTTGCAGGGCCCACCGGGGAGCTGTTTTTT
TRBJ1-1 13 . TRBV30 . CAWSVRGGTEAFF TGTGCCTGGAGTGTCCGAGGGGGCACTGAAGCTTTCTTT